The TCR beta chain under discussion was sequenced for a study of control samples from healthy donors and cancer patients. Data came from immunoSEQ multiplex PCR; TCRdb stores just in-frame clones and leaves some out. This table has about 150,000 clones, around 94% appearing once. In germline, CDR1 is LNHDA, CDR2 SQIVND (reference sequence). J gave up 2 bases and V 6 bases, and 15 bases lay outside the gene matches. The CDR3 spans 18 residues. The genes are TRBV19 and TRBJ1-5, with 8 positions matching TRBD1. This TCR was sampled from a young woman in good health. The sample was blood. In DNA form, the CDR3 reads TGTGCCAGTAGACCATCCTTAGACAGGGGCAAGGGCAATCAGCCCCAGCATTTT. Its translation is CASRPSLDRGKGNQPQHF.